These 4 T cell receptor beta chains were sequenced from one sample in a study of blood T cell repertoires in COVID-19. Assay: immunoSEQ multiplex PCR; the TCRdb copy retains only in-frame clones and omits some. The sample holds some 320,000 clones, more than 90% seen once. What was sequenced was PBMCs or T cells enriched from blood (not recorded which). The receptors were sampled from a man between 60 and 75 years old who had recovered from COVID-19.

The chain couples TRBV24-1 to TRBJ2-1, with a possible D match to TRBD2 (5 bases). The V end was cut by 3 bases, the J end by 0 bases, with 8 bases between. Germline V CDR1 and CDR2: KGHDR, SFDVKD. This CDR3 has 15 amino acids. CDR3 DNA sequence: TGTGCCACCAGTGATAGGAGGAGCTCCTACAATGAGCAGTTCTTC. It is translated as CATSDRRSSYNEQFF.

This rearrangement joins TRBV15 to TRBJ1-5; 7 bases map to TRBD1. The CDR3 length is 14 residues. CDR1 and CDR2 from the germline V gene are LNHNV and YYDKDF (reference sequence). In nucleotides, the CDR3 is TGTGCTACAGACAGGGAATATAGCAATCAGCCCCAGCATTTT. Translated: CATDREYSNQPQHF.

V gene TRBV11-2 combines with J gene TRBJ2-7; 10 positions agree with TRBD2. The V gene's germline CDR1 is SGHAT and CDR2 FQNNGV. This CDR3 contains 14 residues. J gave up 3 bases and V 5 bases, and 4 bases lay outside the gene matches. The CDR3 DNA reads as TGTGCCAGCAGCCCTAGCGGGAGTGGCTACGAGCAGTACTTC. It translates to CASSPSGSGYEQYF.

The V and J genes are TRBV13 and TRBJ2-1, with 12 positions matching TRBD2. Germline loops: CDR1 PRHDT, CDR2 FYEKMQ (reference sequence). This CDR3 has 19 residues. Germline trimming cut 2 bases from V and 8 bases from J; bases unmatched to any gene: 16. CDR3 nucleotides: TGTGCCAGCAGCTTAATCGGTCTAGCGGGAGGGCCTTTTGAGGATGAGCAGTTCTTC. Its translation is CASSLIGLAGGPFEDEQFF.